This T cell receptor beta chain was identified in a study of OX40 agonist ivuxolimab in advanced cancers. Study in general: Those enrolled were 80% to 85% male, with a mean age of around 57 years and ages from roughly 20 to 90. Overall study findings and caveats: The average count of expanded clones was higher among CD8+ T cells than among CD4+.

About this clone: Its antigen is unidentified.

This CDR3 is built from 16 residues. Trimming cost V 3 bases and J 0 bases; bases outside gene matches: 4. The V gene's germline CDR1 is SGDLS and CDR2 YYNGEE. The method was immunoSEQ multiplex PCR; TCRdb's version includes in-frame clones alone and lacks a portion of them. The sample has 6,000 to 9,000 clones, about 70% seen once. Source: CD4+ or CD8+ T cells sorted from blood, taken in a trial of the OX40 agonist ivuxolimab. The source of this sequence is an adult with an advanced solid tumor such as melanoma, head and neck, liver or kidney cancer. V usage is TRBV9 and J usage is TRBJ1-3; 9 positions match TRBD1. CDR3 loop: CASSARQGGSGNTIYF. In DNA form, the CDR3 reads TGTGCCAGCAGCGCCAGACAGGGGGGCTCTGGAAACACCATATATTTT.